A selection of T cell receptor beta chains follows, all from one sample in a study of blood T cells in healthy people across ages. One entry per CDR3 protein results from TCRdb running MiXCR on the 5' RACE reads. In the table there are around 1,500,000 distinct CDR3 sequences, about 30% of which are singletons. Sequencing was done on a sample of blood. The receptors stem from a woman aged 25 to 39 in good health. CDR3s include the opening cysteine and the closing phenylalanine or tryptophan. A D gene is named only where the DNA matches it firmly. For some rows the clone size is stated as once, few or many, or as a class when expanded; others skip it.

d_call	clone_size	v_call	j_call	cdr3_nt	cdr3_aa
TRBD1	-	TRBV29-1	TRBJ1-1	TGCAGCGTTGTCTACAGGGGTGGGGTTACTGAAGCTTTCTTT	CSVVYRGGVTEAFF
-	-	TRBV10-3	TRBJ2-7	TGTGCCATCAGTGAGTCGGCCGAGCAGTACTTC	CAISESAEQYF
-	few	TRBV20-1	TRBJ2-3	TGCAGTGCAAGGGTTCCCGTTGGCGTTATGGCGCAGTATTTT	CSARVPVGVMAQYF
-	few	TRBV2	TRBJ1-2	TGTGCCAGCAGCAAAAAACAGGACTATGGCTACACCTTC	CASSKKQDYGYTF
TRBD1	few	TRBV5-1	TRBJ1-1	TGCGCCAGCAGCTTATGGACAGGGGTGGGGAGCACTGAAGCTTTCTTT	CASSLWTGVGSTEAFF
-	once	TRBV2	TRBJ1-5	TGTGCCAGCAGTGAGGGCCTTCATCAGCCCCAGCATTTT	CASSEGLHQPQHF
TRBD1	few	TRBV12-3/TRBV12-4	TRBJ2-3	TGTGCCAGCAGTCGCCAGGGGGCGCGAACAGATACGCAGTATTTT	CASSRQGARTDTQYF
TRBD2	few	TRBV15	TRBJ2-3	TGTGCCACCAGCAGGGAGGTAGCGGGGCCCCTTGCAGATACGCAGTATTTT	CATSREVAGPLADTQYF
-	few	TRBV29-1	TRBJ2-2	TGCAGCGTTGCAGCGAACACCGGGGAGCTGTTTTTT	CSVAANTGELFF
TRBD2	-	TRBV6-6	TRBJ2-7	TGTGCCAGCAGTTACCCCGACGGGGGGGCGATATACGAGCAGTACTTC	CASSYPDGGAIYEQYF
-	once	TRBV7-2	TRBJ1-5	TGTGCCAGCAGCCAGAGCCCGAGTCAGCCCCAGCATTTT	CASSQSPSQPQHF
-	many	TRBV7-3	TRBJ2-5	TGTGCCAGCAGCTTGGTTTTAGGGGGTGGGCAGTACTTC	CASSLVLGGGQYF
-	-	TRBV6-6	TRBJ2-1	TGTGCCAGCAGTGCCCGAGCGCAGGGTTACAATGAGCAGTTCTTC	CASSARAQGYNEQFF
TRBD1	-	TRBV20-1	TRBJ2-1	TGCAGTGCCAAAAGACAGGGGACATACAATGAGCAGTTCTTC	CSAKRQGTYNEQFF
-	-	TRBV20-1	TRBJ2-3	TGCAGTGCTTCGGACCCGAAGGTTACGAATACGCAGTATTTT	CSASDPKVTNTQYF
TRBD2	many	TRBV27	TRBJ2-5	TGTGCCAGCAGCCCCCACGAAGCGGGGGGGCTGAAGACCCAGTACTTC	CASSPHEAGGLKTQYF
-	few	TRBV6-1	TRBJ1-5	TGTGCCAGCAGGTTTACTGGGGAGCCCCAGCATTTT	CASRFTGEPQHF
-	-	TRBV12-5	TRBJ2-3	TGTGCTAGTGGTTTGGTTAGGGGGTACCCTACCCCTAGCACAGATACGCAGTATTTT	CASGLVRGYPTPSTDTQYF
-	few	TRBV7-2	TRBJ2-5	TGTGCCAGCAGCTTAGCTCCCCTTGCGGGACCGGCAGGGACCCAGTACTTC	CASSLAPLAGPAGTQYF
TRBD1	-	TRBV12-3/TRBV12-4	TRBJ2-1	TGTGCCAGTTTCACCGGGACAGGGGAGATCAATGAGCAGTTCTTC	CASFTGTGEINEQFF
TRBD1	many	TRBV6-5	TRBJ1-2	TGTGCCAGCAGTCGGGGACAGGCTAAGGGCTACACCTTC	CASSRGQAKGYTF
-	-	TRBV5-1	TRBJ2-3	TGCGCCAGCAGCTTGGAGGGAGACCCTGGAGCAGATACGCAGTATTTT	CASSLEGDPGADTQYF
-	-	TRBV12-5	TRBJ1-5	TGTGCTAGTGGTTTGGTACCGAATAATCAGCCCCAGCATTTT	CASGLVPNNQPQHF
TRBD1	-	TRBV7-9	TRBJ1-2	TGTGCCAGCAGCCAGACAGGGGCTAATGGCTACACCTTC	CASSQTGANGYTF
-	-	TRBV7-9	TRBJ2-3	TGTGCCAGCACGAACCTGGAAGCGCAGTATTTT	CASTNLEAQYF
-	-	TRBV3-1	TRBJ2-7	TGTGCCAGCAGCCAAGAAGCGGGTCCATTACGGGGCGAGCAGTACTTC	CASSQEAGPLRGEQYF
TRBD2	-	TRBV9	TRBJ2-5	TGTGCCAGCAGCGTAGGCCCAGCGGGGGACGAGACCCAGTACTTC	CASSVGPAGDETQYF
-	-	TRBV9	TRBJ1-2	TGTGCCAGCAGCGTAGAAGGGCGCGCTAACTATGGCTACACCTTC	CASSVEGRANYGYTF
-	-	TRBV20-1	TRBJ1-1	TGCAGTGCTCCATTGGGTCGTAGACAAGCTTTCTTT	CSAPLGRRQAFF
-	few	TRBV2	TRBJ2-1	TGTGCCAGCAGTGAGAAGTTTCGGGGGGCCGGGCGAAATGAGCAGTTCTTC	CASSEKFRGAGRNEQFF
TRBD1	-	TRBV27	TRBJ2-1	TGTGCCAGCAGTCTGGACAGGGACCTCTACAATGAGCAGTTCTTC	CASSLDRDLYNEQFF
-	-	TRBV5-5	TRBJ1-3	TGTGCCAGCAGCTTTCTCCTCTCTGGAAACATCATATATTTT	CASSFLLSGNIIYF
-	-	TRBV7-9	TRBJ2-1	TGTGCCAGCAGCCCGGGACAACCTGGGAATGAGCAGTTCTTC	CASSPGQPGNEQFF
-	few	TRBV28	TRBJ1-4	TGTGCCAGCATTGGGGCTTCAACAGGAGCGGATGAAAAACGGTTTTTT	CASIGASTGADEKRFF
-	-	TRBV20-1	TRBJ1-3	TGCAGTGCCATAACAGCAGACTCTGGAAACACTATATATTTT	CSAITADSGNTIYF
-	few	TRBV4-2	TRBJ1-2	TGTGCCAGCAGCTCACAGGATGGTAATGGCTACACCTTC	CASSSQDGNGYTF
-	-	TRBV19	TRBJ2-1	TGTGCCAGTACCTCCAGGGGATATATCAATGAGCAGTTCTTC	CASTSRGYINEQFF
TRBD2	-	TRBV18	TRBJ2-6	TGTGCCAGCTCACCACTTCGGGAGGGGGCTGGGGCCAACGTCCTGACTTTC	CASSPLREGAGANVLTF
-	-	TRBV11-2	TRBJ2-5	TGTGCCAGCAGCCAGGACTTAGCTTCAGAGACCCAGTACTTC	CASSQDLASETQYF
TRBD1	-	TRBV12-3/TRBV12-4	TRBJ1-5	TGTGCCAGCAGTCCAGGGACAGCTTATAGCAATCAGCCCCAGCATTTT	CASSPGTAYSNQPQHF
TRBD1	once	TRBV18	TRBJ1-1	TGTGCCAGCTCTTGGCAGGGGGCAACTGAAGCTTTCTTT	CASSWQGATEAFF
TRBD1	few	TRBV20-1	TRBJ1-2	TGCAGTGCTAGACAGACCGGGACAGCTAACTATGGCTACACCTTC	CSARQTGTANYGYTF
TRBD1	-	TRBV7-3	TRBJ1-2	TGTGCCAGCAGCCCGACAGGGTATAGGTCTAACTATGGCTACACCTTC	CASSPTGYRSNYGYTF
-	-	TRBV7-9	TRBJ1-5	TGTGCCAGCAGCCCTACAGCCGATCAGCCCCAGCATTTT	CASSPTADQPQHF
-	few	TRBV2	TRBJ2-5	TGTGCTACCGGGGCCATGGAGGGAGAGACCCAGTACTTC	CATGAMEGETQYF
TRBD2	-	TRBV7-2	TRBJ2-1	TGTGCCAGCAGCAAACTTAGCGGGAGGGCCCCCTACAATGAGCAGTTCTTC	CASSKLSGRAPYNEQFF
-	-	TRBV10-3	TRBJ2-5	TGTGCCATCAGGGAGTCGGGGAATCAAGAGACCCAGTACTTC	CAIRESGNQETQYF
-	-	TRBV20-1	TRBJ2-3	TGCAGTGCTAGCGCTAGGGGGGCCGCCCCCGGAGATACGCAGTATTTT	CSASARGAAPGDTQYF
TRBD1	-	TRBV5-6	TRBJ1-5	TGTGCCAGCAGCTTGAGACAGGGAAGTCGTCAGCCCCAGCATTTT	CASSLRQGSRQPQHF
TRBD2	-	TRBV4-1	TRBJ2-3	TGCGCCAGCAGCCAAGCTAGCGGGGGAACAGATACGCAGTATTTT	CASSQASGGTDTQYF
-	-	TRBV28	TRBJ1-5	TGTGCCAGCAGTTTCGGCACTGATCAGCCCCAGCATTTT	CASSFGTDQPQHF
-	-	TRBV2	TRBJ1-1	TGTGCCAGCAGTGATGTCTTGGGGACTGAAGCTTTCTTT	CASSDVLGTEAFF